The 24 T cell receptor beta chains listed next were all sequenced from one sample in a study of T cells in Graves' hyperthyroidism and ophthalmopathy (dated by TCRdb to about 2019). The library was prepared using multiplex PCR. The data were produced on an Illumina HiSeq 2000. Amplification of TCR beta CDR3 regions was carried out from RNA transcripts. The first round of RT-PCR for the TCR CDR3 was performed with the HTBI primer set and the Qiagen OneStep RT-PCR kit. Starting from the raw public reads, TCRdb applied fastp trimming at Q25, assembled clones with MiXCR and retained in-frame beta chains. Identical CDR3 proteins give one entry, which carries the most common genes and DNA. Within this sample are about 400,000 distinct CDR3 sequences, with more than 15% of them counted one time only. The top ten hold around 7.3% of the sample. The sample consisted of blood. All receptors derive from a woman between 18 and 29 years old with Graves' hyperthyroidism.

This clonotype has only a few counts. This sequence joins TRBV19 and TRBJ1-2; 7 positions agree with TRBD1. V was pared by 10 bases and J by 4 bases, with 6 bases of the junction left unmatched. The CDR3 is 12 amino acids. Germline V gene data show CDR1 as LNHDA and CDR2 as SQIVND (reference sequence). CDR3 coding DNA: TGTGCCACCCAGAGGACAGGCTATGGCTACACCTTC. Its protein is CATQRTGYGYTF.

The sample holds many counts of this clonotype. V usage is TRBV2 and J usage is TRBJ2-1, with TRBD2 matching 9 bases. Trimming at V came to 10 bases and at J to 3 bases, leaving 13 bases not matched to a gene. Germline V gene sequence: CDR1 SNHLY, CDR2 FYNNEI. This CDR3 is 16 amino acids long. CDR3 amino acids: CATRGRGGSHYNEQFF. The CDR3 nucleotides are TGTGCCACACGAGGGCGGGGGGGTTCTCACTACAATGAGCAGTTCTTC.

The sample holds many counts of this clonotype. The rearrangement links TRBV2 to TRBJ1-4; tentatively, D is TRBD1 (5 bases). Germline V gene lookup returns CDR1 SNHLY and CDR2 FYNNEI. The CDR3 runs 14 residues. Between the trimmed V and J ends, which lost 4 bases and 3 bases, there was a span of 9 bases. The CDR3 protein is CASSVGRSNEKLFF. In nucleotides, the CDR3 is TGTGCCAGCAGTGTGGGACGGTCTAATGAAAAACTGTTTTTT.

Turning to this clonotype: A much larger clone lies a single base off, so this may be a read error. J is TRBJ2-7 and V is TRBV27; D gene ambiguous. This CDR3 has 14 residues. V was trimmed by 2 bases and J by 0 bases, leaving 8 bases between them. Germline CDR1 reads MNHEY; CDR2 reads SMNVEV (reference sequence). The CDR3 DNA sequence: TGTGCCAGCAGTTTACGAGTCGACTCCTACGAGCAGTACTTC. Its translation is CASSLRVDSYEQYF.

The CDR3 sequence: CSARATGEVSPLHF. DNA for the CDR3: TGCAGTGCTAGAGCGACAGGGGAGGTTTCACCCCTCCACTTT. The V gene is TRBV20-1, the J gene TRBJ1-6, with 8 bases matching TRBD1. This CDR3 is 14 amino acids long. Trimming removed 1 base from V and 9 bases from J; junction bases left unmatched: 5. CDR1 and CDR2 (germline): DFQATT, SNEGSKA (reference sequence).

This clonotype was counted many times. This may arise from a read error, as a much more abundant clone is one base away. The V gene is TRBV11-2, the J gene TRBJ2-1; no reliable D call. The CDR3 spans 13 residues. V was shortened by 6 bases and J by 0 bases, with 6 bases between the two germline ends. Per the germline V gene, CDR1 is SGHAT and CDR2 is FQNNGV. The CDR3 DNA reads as TGTGCCAGCAGGCCAAGCTCCTACAATGAGCAGTTCTTC. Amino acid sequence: CASRPSSYNEQFF.

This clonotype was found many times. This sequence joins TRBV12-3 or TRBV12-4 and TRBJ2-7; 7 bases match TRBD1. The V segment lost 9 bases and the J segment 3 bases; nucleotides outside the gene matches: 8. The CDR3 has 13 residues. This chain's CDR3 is CASLQGIGYEQYF. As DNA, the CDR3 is TGTGCCAGTCTACAGGGGATAGGCTACGAGCAGTACTTC.

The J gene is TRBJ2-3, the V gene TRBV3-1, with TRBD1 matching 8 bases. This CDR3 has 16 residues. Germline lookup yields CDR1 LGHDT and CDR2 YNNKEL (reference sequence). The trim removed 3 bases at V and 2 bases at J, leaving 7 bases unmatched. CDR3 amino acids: CASSHGNRGSTDTQYF. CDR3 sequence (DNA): TGTGCCAGCAGCCATGGGAACAGGGGGTCCACAGATACGCAGTATTTT.

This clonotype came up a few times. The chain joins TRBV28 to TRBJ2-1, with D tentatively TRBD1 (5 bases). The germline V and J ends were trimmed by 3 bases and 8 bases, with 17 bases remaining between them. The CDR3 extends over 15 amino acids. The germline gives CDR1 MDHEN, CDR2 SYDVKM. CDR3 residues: CASSLILQGFDEQFF. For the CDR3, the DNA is TGTGCCAGCAGTTTGATTCTTCAGGGATTCGATGAGCAGTTCTTC.

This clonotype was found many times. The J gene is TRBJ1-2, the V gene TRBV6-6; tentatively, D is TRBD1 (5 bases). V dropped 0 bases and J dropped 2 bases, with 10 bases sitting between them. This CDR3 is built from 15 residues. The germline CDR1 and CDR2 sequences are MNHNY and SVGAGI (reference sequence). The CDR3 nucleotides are TGTGCCAGCAGTTACTCCCAACAGGCCAACTATGGCTACACCTTC. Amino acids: CASSYSQQANYGYTF.

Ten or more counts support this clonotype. DNA for the CDR3: TGCGCCAGCAGCTTATGGGGTGAGCAGTTCTTC. It is translated as CASSLWGEQFF. The rearrangement joins TRBV5-1 to TRBJ2-1; D gene unclear. The CDR3 has 11 amino acids. V lost 2 bases and J 9 bases, leaving 6 bases between the germline ends. Per the germline V gene, CDR1 is SGHRS and CDR2 is YFSETQ.

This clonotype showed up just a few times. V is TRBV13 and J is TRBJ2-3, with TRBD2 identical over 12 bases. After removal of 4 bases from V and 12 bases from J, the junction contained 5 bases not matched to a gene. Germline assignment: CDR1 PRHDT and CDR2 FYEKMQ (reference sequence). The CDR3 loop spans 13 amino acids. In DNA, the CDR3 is TGTGCCAGCAGCTCCGGACTAGCGGGGAGCCAGTATTTT. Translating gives CASSSGLAGSQYF.

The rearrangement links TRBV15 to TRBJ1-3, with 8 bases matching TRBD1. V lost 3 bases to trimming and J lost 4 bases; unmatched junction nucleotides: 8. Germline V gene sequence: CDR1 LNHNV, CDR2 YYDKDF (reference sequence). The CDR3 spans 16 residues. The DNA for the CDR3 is TGTGCCACCAGCAGGGACAGGGTCGGATCGGGAAACACCATATATTTT. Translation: CATSRDRVGSGNTIYF.

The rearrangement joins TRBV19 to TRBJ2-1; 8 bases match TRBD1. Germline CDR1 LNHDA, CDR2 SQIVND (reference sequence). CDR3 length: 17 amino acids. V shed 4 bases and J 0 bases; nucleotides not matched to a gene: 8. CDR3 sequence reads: CASSTSGGLYSYNEQFF. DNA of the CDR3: TGTGCCAGTAGTACCTCAGGGGGCCTATACTCCTACAATGAGCAGTTCTTC. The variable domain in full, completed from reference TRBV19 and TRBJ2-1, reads DGGITQSPKYLFRKEGQNVTLSCEQNLNHDAMYWYRQDPGQGLRLIYYSQIVNDFQKGDIAEGYSVSREKKESFPLTVTSAQKNPTAFYLCASSTSGGLYSYNEQFFGPGTRLTVL.

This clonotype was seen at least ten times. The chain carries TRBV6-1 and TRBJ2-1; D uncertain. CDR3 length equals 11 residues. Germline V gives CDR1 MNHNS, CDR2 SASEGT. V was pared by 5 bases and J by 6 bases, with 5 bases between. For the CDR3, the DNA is TGTGCCAGCAGTTCAAGCAATGAGCAGTTCTTC. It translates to CASSSSNEQFF.

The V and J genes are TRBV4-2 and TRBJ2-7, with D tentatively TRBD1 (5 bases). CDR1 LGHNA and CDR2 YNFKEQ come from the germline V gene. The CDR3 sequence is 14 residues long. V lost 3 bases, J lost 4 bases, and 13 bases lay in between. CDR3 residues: CASSQDTEKYEQYF. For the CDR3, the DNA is TGTGCCAGCAGCCAGGACACCGAGAAATACGAGCAGTACTTC.

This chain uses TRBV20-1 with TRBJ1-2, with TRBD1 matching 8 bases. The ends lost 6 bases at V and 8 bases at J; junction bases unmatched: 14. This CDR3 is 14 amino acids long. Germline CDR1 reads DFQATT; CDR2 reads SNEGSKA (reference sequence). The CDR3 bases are TGCAGTGCCCCGAGATCGGACAGGGAGGGCGGCTACACCTTC. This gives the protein CSAPRSDREGGYTF.

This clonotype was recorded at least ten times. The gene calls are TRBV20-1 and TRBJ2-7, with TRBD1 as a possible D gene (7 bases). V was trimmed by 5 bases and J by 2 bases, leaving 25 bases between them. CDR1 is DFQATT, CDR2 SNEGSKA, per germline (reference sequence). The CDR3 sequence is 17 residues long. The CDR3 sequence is CSAEGPPRGQRAYEQYF. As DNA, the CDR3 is TGCAGTGCTGAGGGTCCCCCGAGGGGGCAGCGGGCCTACGAGCAGTACTTC.

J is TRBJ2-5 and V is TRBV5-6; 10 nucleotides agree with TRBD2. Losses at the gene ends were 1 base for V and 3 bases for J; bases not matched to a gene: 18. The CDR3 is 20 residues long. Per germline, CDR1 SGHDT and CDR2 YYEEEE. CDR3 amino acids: CASSLIDLWTGTSDEETQYF. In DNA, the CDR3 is TGTGCCAGCAGCTTGATAGATCTGTGGACCGGGACTAGCGATGAAGAGACCCAGTACTTC. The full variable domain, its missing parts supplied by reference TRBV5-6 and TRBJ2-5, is DAGVTQSPTHLIKTRGQQVTLRCSPKSGHDTVSWYQQALGQGPQFIFQYYEEEERQRGNFPDRFSGHQFPNYSSELNVNALLLGDSALYLCASSLIDLWTGTSDEETQYFGPGTRLLVL.

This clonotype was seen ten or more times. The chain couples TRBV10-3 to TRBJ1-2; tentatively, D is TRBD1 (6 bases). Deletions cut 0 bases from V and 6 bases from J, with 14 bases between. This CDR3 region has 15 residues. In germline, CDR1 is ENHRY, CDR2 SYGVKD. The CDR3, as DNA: TGTGCCATCAGTGAGTCGAGCGGAGGGGGACATGGCTACACCTTC. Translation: CAISESSGGGHGYTF.

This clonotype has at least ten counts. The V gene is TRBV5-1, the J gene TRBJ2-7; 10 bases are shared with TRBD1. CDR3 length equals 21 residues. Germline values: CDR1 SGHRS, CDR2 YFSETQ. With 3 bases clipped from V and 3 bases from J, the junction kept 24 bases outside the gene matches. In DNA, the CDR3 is TGCGCCAGCAGCTCCCTAACCGACAGGGGGCGGACTGGTGGACCCCTCTACGAGCAGTACTTC. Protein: CASSSLTDRGRTGGPLYEQYF. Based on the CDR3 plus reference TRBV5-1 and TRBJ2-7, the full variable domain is KAGVTQTPRYLIKTRGQQVTLSCSPISGHRSVSWYQQTPGQGLQFLFEYFSETQRNKGNFPGRFSGRQFSNSRSEMNVSTLELGDSALYLCASSSLTDRGRTGGPLYEQYFGPGTRLTVT.

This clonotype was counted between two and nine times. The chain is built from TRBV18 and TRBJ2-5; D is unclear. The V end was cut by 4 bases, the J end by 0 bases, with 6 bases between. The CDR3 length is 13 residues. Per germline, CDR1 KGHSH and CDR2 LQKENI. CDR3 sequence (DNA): TGTGCCAGCTCACAGAAGTACCAAGAGACCCAGTACTTC. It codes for CASSQKYQETQYF.

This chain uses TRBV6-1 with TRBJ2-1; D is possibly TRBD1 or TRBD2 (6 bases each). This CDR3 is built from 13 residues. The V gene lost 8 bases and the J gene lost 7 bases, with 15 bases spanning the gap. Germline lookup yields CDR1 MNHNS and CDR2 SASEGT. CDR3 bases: TGTGCCAGCGGGGGGCAATGGGGGAATGAGCAGTTCTTC. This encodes CASGGQWGNEQFF.

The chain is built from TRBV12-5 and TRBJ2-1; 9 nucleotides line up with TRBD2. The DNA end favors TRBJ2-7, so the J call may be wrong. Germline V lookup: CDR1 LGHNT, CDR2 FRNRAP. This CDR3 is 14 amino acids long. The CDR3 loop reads CASGASGVYNEQYF. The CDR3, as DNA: TGTGCTAGTGGAGCTAGCGGGGTATACAATGAGCAGTACTTC.